Following are 7 T cell receptor beta chains from one sample sequenced in a study of blood T cell repertoires in COVID-19. Using immunoSEQ multiplex PCR, the repertoire was profiled, and TCRdb retains in-frame clones only, with some absent. The repertoire holds roughly 170,000 clones, 79% seen once, with 7% to 10% in the top ten. Sequencing was carried out using peripheral blood. These receptor sequences come from a woman aged 55-70 years with COVID-19, enrolled during active disease.

This clone was counted a few times. The rearrangement joins TRBV9 to TRBJ2-7; 9 bases map to TRBD1. The ends lost 4 bases at V and 2 bases at J; junction bases unmatched: 7. Germline V gene sequence: CDR1 SGDLS, CDR2 YYNGEE. The CDR3 is made up of 15 amino acids. For the CDR3, the DNA is TGTGCCAGCAGCCCGGGGGACAGGGTGGCCTACGAGCAGTACTTC. Its translation is CASSPGDRVAYEQYF. Drawing the rest from reference TRBV9 and TRBJ2-7, the complete variable domain is DSGVTQTPKHLITATGQRVTLRCSPRSGDLSVYWYQQSLDQGLQFLIQYYNGEERAKGNILERFSAQQFPDLHSELNLSSLELGDSALYFCASSPGDRVAYEQYFGPGTRLTVT.

The chain combines TRBV6-5 with TRBJ1-1; TRBD1 aligns across 7 bases. Germline CDR1 and CDR2: MNHEY and SVGAGI. Trimming at V came to 6 bases and at J to 8 bases, leaving 12 bases not matched to a gene. CDR3 length: 14 residues. CDR3 nucleotides: TGTGCCAGCAGCCAACAGGAGGGCAGGGGGGAAGCTTTCTTT. This codes for CASSQQEGRGEAFF.

This chain links TRBV21-1 with TRBJ1-5; the tabulated D call, TRBD1, remains unverified against the DNA. TRBV21-1 is an annotated pseudogene. The CDR3 has 17 residues. This chain's CDR3 is CASSKLWRQVSNQPQHF. For the CDR3, the DNA is TGTGCCAGCAGCAAACTGTGGCGACAGGTCAGCAATCAGCCCCAGCATTTT.

The chain combines TRBV19 with TRBJ1-5, with a tentative D call TRBD1 (5 bases). With 3 bases removed from V and 4 bases from J, the gap between germline ends came to 19 bases. CDR3 length equals 17 residues. Germline values: CDR1 LNHDA, CDR2 SQIVND (reference sequence). The CDR3: CASSIGAGAGVNQPQHF. Written as DNA, the CDR3 is TGTGCCAGTAGTATCGGTGCTGGGGCAGGCGTGAATCAGCCCCAGCATTTT.

This clone was recorded once. The V gene is TRBV19, the J gene TRBJ1-1; TRBD1 matches 7 bases. CDR3 length: 15 amino acids. The germline V gene encodes CDR1 LNHDA and CDR2 SQIVND (reference sequence). With 6 bases clipped from V and 6 bases from J, the junction kept 13 bases outside the gene matches. The CDR3 coding sequence is TGTGCCAGTAGATTCGGTGGGGGACAGTTTGCTGAAGCTTTCTTT. Its translation: CASRFGGGQFAEAFF.

This clone was found once. This chain uses TRBV6-2 or TRBV6-3 with TRBJ2-3; D uncertain. The CDR3 sequence is 13 residues long. Trimming left V 5 bases short and J 0 bases short, with 6 bases between. CDR1 is MNHEY and CDR2 is SVGEGT in the germline V gene. CDR3: CASSIISTDTQYF. The CDR3 nucleotides are TGTGCCAGCAGTATTATTAGCACAGATACGCAGTATTTT.

V usage is TRBV2 and J usage is TRBJ1-1, with TRBD1 identical over 9 bases. V trimming: 4 bases; J trimming: 8 bases; junction bases outside the gene matches: 8. The germline CDR1 and CDR2 sequences are SNHLY and FYNNEI. This CDR3 has 14 residues. As DNA, the CDR3 is TGTGCCAGCAGTGTTATTGGAGGACAGGGGGAAGCTTTCTTT. Protein sequence: CASSVIGGQGEAFF.